This T cell receptor (beta chain) was found in a study of T-cell reconstitution after alpha-beta-depleted transplantation in children. Study-wide results and limits: From surviving recipient T cells and thymic progenitors came the high day-60 TCRbeta diversity observed in some patients. Alpha-beta T cells about two months after transplant reportedly derived from several hundred expanded graft clones. Hyperexpanded clones declined; after one year, newly produced T cells mostly supplied diversity.

The TCRbeta library incorporated unique molecular identifiers. A single record per CDR3 protein comes from TCRdb applying MiXCR to the PCR reads. The table has roughly 790,000 distinct CDR3 sequences, approximately 15% seen once. CDR1 and CDR2 from the germline V gene are SGHTA and FQGTGA. This CDR3 is built from 13 residues. V was cut by 5 bases and J by 5 bases, with 12 bases left in between. As concerns this clonotype: Antigen: not known.

The chain is built from TRBV7-3 and TRBJ2-5; tentatively, D is TRBD1 (5 bases). This receptor was identified in a male patient aged 10-17 years who had a stem cell transplant for acute lymphoblastic leukemia, so the T cells may come from the graft donor. The input for sequencing was PBMCs, mostly from graft donor cells, taken 360 days after TCRalphabeta/CD19-depleted stem cell transplant. The CDR3 here is CASSRGIEETQYF. CDR3 sequence (DNA): TGTGCCAGCAGCAGGGGAATTGAGGAGACCCAGTACTTC.